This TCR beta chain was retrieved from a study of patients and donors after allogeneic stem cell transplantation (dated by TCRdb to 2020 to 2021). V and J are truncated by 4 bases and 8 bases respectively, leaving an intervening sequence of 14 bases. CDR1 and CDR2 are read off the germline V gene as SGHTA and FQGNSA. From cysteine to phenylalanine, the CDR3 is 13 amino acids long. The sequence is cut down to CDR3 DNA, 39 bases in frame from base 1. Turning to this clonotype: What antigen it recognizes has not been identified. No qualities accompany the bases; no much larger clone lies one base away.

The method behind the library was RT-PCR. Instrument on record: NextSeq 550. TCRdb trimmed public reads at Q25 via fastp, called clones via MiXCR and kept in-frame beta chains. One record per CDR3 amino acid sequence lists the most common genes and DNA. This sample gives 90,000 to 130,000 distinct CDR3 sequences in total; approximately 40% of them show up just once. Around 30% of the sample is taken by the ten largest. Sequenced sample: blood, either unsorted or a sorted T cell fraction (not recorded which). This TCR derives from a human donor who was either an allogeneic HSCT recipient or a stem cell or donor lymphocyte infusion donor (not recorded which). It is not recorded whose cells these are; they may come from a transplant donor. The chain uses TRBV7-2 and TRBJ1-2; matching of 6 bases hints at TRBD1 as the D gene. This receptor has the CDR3 CASSSSGVGGYTF. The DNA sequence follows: TGTGCCAGCAGCTCCTCAGGGGTAGGAGGCTACACCTTC.